What follows are 15 T cell receptor beta chains derived from one specimen sequenced in a study of identical twins. Each CDR3 protein gets one entry after TCRdb re-called the 5' RACE reads with MiXCR. The data hold 640,000 or so distinct CDR3 sequences, with around 6.1% observed a single time. Sequencing was done on a sample of naive T cells sorted from blood. Receptor source: a man between 18 and 29 years old in good health.

This chain joins TRBV20-1 and TRBJ2-1; weak D call: TRBD1 (6 bases). V was pared by 6 bases and J by 1 base, with 16 bases between. The CDR3 is 15 residues long. CDR1 is DFQATT, CDR2 SNEGSKA, per germline (reference sequence). DNA for the CDR3: TGCAGTGCGCCAGAATCAGGGGTATCCTACAATGAGCAGTTCTTC. Its protein product is CSAPESGVSYNEQFF.

This clonotype was observed many times. This chain joins TRBV12-3 or TRBV12-4 and TRBJ1-5, with TRBD1 as a possible D gene (5 bases). The CDR3 runs to 13 residues. V lost 6 bases, J lost 6 bases, and 12 bases lay in between. CDR3 amino acids: CASSRQLGQPQHF. The CDR3 nucleotides read TGTGCCAGCAGCCGACAGCTGGGTCAGCCCCAGCATTTT.

In this sample, this clonotype turned up many times. CDR3 amino acids: CASSVAGRGHVETQYF. The DNA of the CDR3 is TGTGCCAGCAGCGTAGCTGGTAGGGGTCACGTGGAGACCCAGTACTTC. V usage is TRBV9 and J usage is TRBJ2-5, with D tentatively TRBD1 (5 bases). Trimming shortened V by 0 bases and J by 5 bases, and 17 bases separated the two germline ends. Germline loops: CDR1 SGDLS, CDR2 YYNGEE. The CDR3 runs 16 residues.

This clonotype occurred many times. The CDR3: CATSDPGQGIVYEQYV. The CDR3 DNA follows: TGTGCCACCAGTGACCCTGGACAGGGGATAGTCTACGAGCAGTACGTC. The V call is TRBV24-1, the J call TRBJ2-7; 9 nucleotides align to TRBD1. CDR1 and CDR2 (germline): KGHDR, SFDVKD. V lost 4 bases to trimming and J lost 3 bases; unmatched junction nucleotides: 9. CDR3 size: 16 residues.

The chain joins TRBV28 to TRBJ2-1; 8 nucleotides match TRBD2. The CDR3 sequence is 17 residues long. The germline V gene has CDR1 MDHEN and CDR2 SYDVKM. V trimming: 6 bases; J trimming: 4 bases; junction bases outside the gene matches: 14. The CDR3 nucleotides read TGTGCCAGCAGAACGACTAGCGCAACACCTCGATACAATGAGCAGTTCTTC. Translated: CASRTTSATPRYNEQFF. Full variable domain (remainder filled in from reference TRBV28 and TRBJ2-1): DVKVTQSSRYLVKRTGEKVFLECVQDMDHENMFWYRQDPGLGLRLIYFSYDVKMKEKGDIPEGYSVSREKKERFSLILESASTNQTSMYLCASRTTSATPRYNEQFFGPGTRLTVL.

The sample holds many counts of this clonotype. The V gene is TRBV29-1, the J gene TRBJ2-5; 9 bases are shared with TRBD1. V dropped 7 bases and J dropped 2; count of bases not matched to a gene: 5. The CDR3 loop spans 13 amino acids. Per germline, CDR1 SQVTM and CDR2 ANQGSEA. The CDR3 sequence: CSGGTGLQETQYF. In DNA form, the CDR3 reads TGCAGCGGGGGGACAGGGTTACAAGAGACCCAGTACTTC.

The chain uses TRBV15 and TRBJ2-3, with D hard to call. With 6 bases removed from V and 4 bases from J, the gap between germline ends came to 11 bases. Germline-derived CDR1 and CDR2 are LNHNV and YYDKDF (reference sequence). The CDR3 contains 13 residues. CDR3 bases: TGTGCCACCAGGGGAAGCTCCCCAGATACGCAGTATTTT. It encodes CATRGSSPDTQYF.

V is TRBV19 and J is TRBJ1-2; maybe TRBD1 (6 bases). The CDR3 loop spans 13 amino acids. With 6 bases removed from V and 4 bases from J, the gap between germline ends came to 12 bases. Germline CDR1 and CDR2: LNHDA and SQIVND (reference sequence). For the CDR3, the DNA is TGTGCCAGTAGCGACGGACAGATCTATGGCTACACCTTC. Its translation: CASSDGQIYGYTF.

The rearrangement uses TRBV6-1 and TRBJ2-7; D remains ambiguous. CDR3 size: 16 residues. V was pared by 1 base and J by 0 bases, with 13 bases between. CDR1 and CDR2 (germline): MNHNS, SASEGT. CDR3 sequence (DNA): TGTGCCAGCAGTGAAGGTTTAGGTCTCAACTCCTACGAGCAGTACTTC. Protein sequence: CASSEGLGLNSYEQYF.

This clonotype was detected ten times or more. CDR3 in amino acids: CASSTTGNYTQYF. CDR3 in DNA: TGTGCCAGCAGCACGACAGGGAATTATACGCAGTATTTT. The genes are TRBV7-9 and TRBJ2-3, with 7 positions matching TRBD1. CDR3 length equals 13 residues. Per germline, CDR1 SEHNR and CDR2 FQNEAQ (reference sequence). Trimming removed 5 bases from V and 7 bases from J; junction bases left unmatched: 6.

The table lists this clonotype with many counts. CDR3: CASSLGTSGRAYNEQFF. The CDR3 DNA is TGCGCCAGCAGCCTCGGGACTAGCGGGAGAGCTTACAATGAGCAGTTCTTC. V is TRBV5-1 and J is TRBJ2-1; 14 bases map to TRBD2. V lost 4 bases, J lost 4 bases, and 7 bases stayed unmatched. The CDR3 consists of 17 residues. Germline CDR1 and CDR2: SGHRS and YFSETQ.

This clonotype came up a few times. The chain recombines TRBV5-1 with TRBJ2-5; tentatively, D is TRBD1 (5 bases). Germline CDR1 and CDR2: SGHRS and YFSETQ. The CDR3 spans 16 residues. V was pared by 0 bases and J by 1 base, with 13 bases between. CDR3 coding DNA: TGCGCCAGCAGCTTGGCCGTCGACAGAAGCCAAGAGACCCAGTACTTC. Its protein product is CASSLAVDRSQETQYF.

The sample holds many counts of this clonotype. V is TRBV7-9 and J is TRBJ2-1, with TRBD1 identical over 8 bases. This CDR3 contains 16 residues. V lost 1 base, J lost 8 bases, and 10 bases stayed unmatched. From germline, CDR1 is SEHNR and CDR2 FQNEAQ (reference sequence). The CDR3 nucleotides read TGTGCCAGCAGCTTAGGGACAGGGAGGCTGAACGATGAGCAGTTCTTC. Translation gives CASSLGTGRLNDEQFF.

In its sample, this clonotype was seen many times. V gene TRBV5-1 combines with J gene TRBJ1-4; the D is unclear. The germline V and J ends were trimmed by 4 bases and 8 bases, with 15 bases remaining between them. Germline lookup yields CDR1 SGHRS and CDR2 YFSETQ. The CDR3 is 14 amino acids. The CDR3 DNA is TGCGCCAGCAGCCCCCTACGGCGAGGCGAAAAACTGTTTTTT. Encoded protein: CASSPLRRGEKLFF.

The chain employs TRBV3-1 and TRBJ2-1, with TRBD1 matching 9 bases. CDR1 and CDR2 (germline): LGHDT, YNNKEL (reference sequence). The CDR3 has 15 amino acids. The V segment lost 3 bases and the J segment 8 bases; nucleotides outside the gene matches: 8. The CDR3 reads CASSHGGQGLYEQFF. CDR3 DNA: TGTGCCAGCAGCCATGGGGGACAGGGACTTTATGAGCAGTTCTTC.